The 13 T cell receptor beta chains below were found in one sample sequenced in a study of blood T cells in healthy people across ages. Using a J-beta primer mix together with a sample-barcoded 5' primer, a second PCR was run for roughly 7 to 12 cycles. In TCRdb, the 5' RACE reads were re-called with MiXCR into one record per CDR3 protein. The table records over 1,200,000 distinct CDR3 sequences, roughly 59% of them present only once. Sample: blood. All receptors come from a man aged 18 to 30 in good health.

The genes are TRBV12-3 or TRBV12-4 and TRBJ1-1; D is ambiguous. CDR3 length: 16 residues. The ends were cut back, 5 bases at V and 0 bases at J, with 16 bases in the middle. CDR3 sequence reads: CASSAGVTFLNTEAFF. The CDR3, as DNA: TGTGCCAGCAGTGCCGGGGTAACCTTTTTGAACACTGAAGCTTTCTTT.

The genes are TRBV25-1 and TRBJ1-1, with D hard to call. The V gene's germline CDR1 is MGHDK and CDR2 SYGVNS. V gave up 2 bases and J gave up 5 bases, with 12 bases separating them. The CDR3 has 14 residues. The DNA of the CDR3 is TGTGCCAGCAGTGAAGTCTCGGGCGGAACTGAAGCTTTCTTT. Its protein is CASSEVSGGTEAFF. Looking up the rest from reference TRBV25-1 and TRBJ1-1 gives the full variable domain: EADIYQTPRYLVIGTGKKITLECSQTMGHDKMYWYQQDPGMELHLIHYSYGVNSTEKGDLSSESTVSRIRTEHFPLTLESARPSHTSQYLCASSEVSGGTEAFFGQGTRLTVV.

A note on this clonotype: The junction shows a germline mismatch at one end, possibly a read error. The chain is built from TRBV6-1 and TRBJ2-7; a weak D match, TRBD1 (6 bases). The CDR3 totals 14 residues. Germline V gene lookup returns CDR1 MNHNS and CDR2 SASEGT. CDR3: CTSSENRVTYEQYF. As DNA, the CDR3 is TGTACCAGCAGTGAGAACAGGGTAACCTACGAGCAGTACTTC.

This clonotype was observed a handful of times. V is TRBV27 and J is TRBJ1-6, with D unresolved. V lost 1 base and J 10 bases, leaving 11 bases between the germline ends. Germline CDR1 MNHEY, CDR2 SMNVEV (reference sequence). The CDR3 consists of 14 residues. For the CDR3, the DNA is TGTGCCAGCAGTTTATTTGGGCCGAGGTCACCCCTCCACTTT. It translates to CASSLFGPRSPLHF.

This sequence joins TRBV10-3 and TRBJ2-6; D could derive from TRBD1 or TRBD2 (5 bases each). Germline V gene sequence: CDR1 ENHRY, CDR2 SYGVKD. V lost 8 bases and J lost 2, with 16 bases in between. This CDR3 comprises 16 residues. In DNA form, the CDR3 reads TGTGCCATCTCGTCCGGGGCGGCCCCTGGGGCCAACGTCCTGACTTTC. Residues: CAISSGAAPGANVLTF.

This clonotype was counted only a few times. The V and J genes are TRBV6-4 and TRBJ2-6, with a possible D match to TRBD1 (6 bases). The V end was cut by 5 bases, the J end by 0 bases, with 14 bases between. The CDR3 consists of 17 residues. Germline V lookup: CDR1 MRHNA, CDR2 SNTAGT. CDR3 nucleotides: TGTGCCAGCAGTCCCCAAGGACAGCTCTCTGGGGCCAACGTCCTGACTTTC. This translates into CASSPQGQLSGANVLTF.

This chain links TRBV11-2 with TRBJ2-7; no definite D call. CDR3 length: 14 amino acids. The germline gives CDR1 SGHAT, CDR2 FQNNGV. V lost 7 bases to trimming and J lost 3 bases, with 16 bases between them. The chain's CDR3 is CASTPRLFNYEQYF. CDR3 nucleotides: TGTGCCAGCACCCCAAGGCTATTCAACTACGAGCAGTACTTC.

DNA for the CDR3: TGTGCCAGCAGACCTCAGACAGCTGAGCAGTTCTTC. Its translation is CASRPQTAEQFF. V is TRBV6-2 or TRBV6-3 and J is TRBJ2-1; tentatively, D is TRBD1 (5 bases). The CDR3 loop spans 12 amino acids. Looked up from germline, CDR1 is MNHEY and CDR2 is SVGEGT. Between the trimmed V and J ends, which lost 6 bases and 9 bases, there was a span of 12 bases.

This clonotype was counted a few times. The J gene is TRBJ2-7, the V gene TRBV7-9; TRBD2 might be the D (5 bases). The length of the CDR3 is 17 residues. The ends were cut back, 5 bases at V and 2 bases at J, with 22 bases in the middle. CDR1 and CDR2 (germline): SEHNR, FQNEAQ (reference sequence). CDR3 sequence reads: CASSASQRERKTYEQYF. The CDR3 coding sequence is TGTGCCAGCAGCGCGTCTCAACGGGAAAGGAAAACCTACGAGCAGTACTTC.

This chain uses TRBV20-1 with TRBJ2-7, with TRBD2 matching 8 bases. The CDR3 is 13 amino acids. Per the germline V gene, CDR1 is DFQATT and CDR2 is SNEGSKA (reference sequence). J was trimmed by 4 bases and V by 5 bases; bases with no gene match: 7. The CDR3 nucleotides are TGCAGTGCTGAAGGCACTAGCGGATACGAGCAGTACTTC. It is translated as CSAEGTSGYEQYF.

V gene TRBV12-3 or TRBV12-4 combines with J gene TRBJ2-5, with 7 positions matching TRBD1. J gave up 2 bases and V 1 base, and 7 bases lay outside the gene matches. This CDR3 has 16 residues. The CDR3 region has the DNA TGTGCCAGCAGTTTAGGGGTGGGACAGTTACAAGAGACCCAGTACTTC. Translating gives CASSLGVGQLQETQYF.

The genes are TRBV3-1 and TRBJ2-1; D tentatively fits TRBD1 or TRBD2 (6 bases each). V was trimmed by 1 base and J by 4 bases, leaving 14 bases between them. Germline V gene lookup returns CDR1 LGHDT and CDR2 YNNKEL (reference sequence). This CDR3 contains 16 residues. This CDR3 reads CASSQGGRGPYNEQFF. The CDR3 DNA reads TGTGCCAGCAGCCAAGGAGGTCGGGGGCCTTACAATGAGCAGTTCTTC.

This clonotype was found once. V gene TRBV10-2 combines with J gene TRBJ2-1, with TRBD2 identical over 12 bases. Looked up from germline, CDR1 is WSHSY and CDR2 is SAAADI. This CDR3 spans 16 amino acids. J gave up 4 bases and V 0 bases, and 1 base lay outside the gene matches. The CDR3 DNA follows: TGCGCCAGCAGTGAGTCCGGGACTAGCGGGTACAATGAGCAGTTCTTC. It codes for CASSESGTSGYNEQFF.